This TCR beta chain was found in a study of T cells in localized non-small cell lung cancer. Overall study findings and caveats: Uninvolved nearby lung showed the greatest T cell clonality, exceeding that found in tumor.

The V segment lost 2 bases and the J segment 4 bases; nucleotides outside the gene matches: 8. The CDR3 length is 17 residues. Per germline, CDR1 MNHEY and CDR2 SMNVEV (reference sequence). Profiled with immunoSEQ multiplex PCR; TCRdb holds only in-frame clones, not every one. The sample carries under 70,000 clones, 70% to 90% recorded once. With regard to this clone: Its antigen remains unidentified.

Material: peripheral blood, obtained before any cancer treatment. This clonotype originated in a woman aged 35-75 years with stage I lung adenocarcinoma. The chain joins TRBV27 to TRBJ2-1; 10 bases match TRBD1. CDR3 bases: TGTGCCAGCAGTTTACGGGGACAGGGGAGAAATTACAATGAGCAGTTCTTC. This translates into CASSLRGQGRNYNEQFF.